This TCR beta chain emerged from a study of blood T cell repertoires in COVID-19. The CDR3 consists of 14 residues. Per germline, CDR1 WSHSY and CDR2 SAAADI. Trimming cost V 5 bases and J 2 bases, with 12 bases left between them. The assay was immunoSEQ multiplex PCR, and TCRdb's table has in-frame clones only and misses some. This table holds about 240,000 clones, about 83% found once. This TCR was recovered from a man aged 30 to 45 who had recovered from COVID-19. The sample was peripheral blood. The chain is built from TRBV10-2 and TRBJ2-5; TRBD2 might be the D (6 bases). CDR3 bases: TGCGCCAGCAGTCCACCGGGGGTTCAAGAGACCCAGTACTTC. It yields the protein CASSPPGVQETQYF.